This note documents a single T cell receptor beta chain sequence. The source of the sample is a study of blood T cell repertoires in COVID-19. Turning to the study itself: COVID-19 samples from acute and convalescent phases originated in the United States, Italy and Spain. PBMCs, B-cell-depleted T cells, or T cells provided the cDNA or gDNA that made up the material.

Authors' data handling: The assay estimated nucleated cells by amplifying reference gene primers. Clones were read by immunoSEQ multiplex PCR, and TCRdb kept only the in-frame ones, dropping some. V and J calls and clone size are copied from that table; D and trimming were computed from the DNA. The sample yields approximately 50,000 clones, 75% to 95% seen once. CDR1 SNHLY and CDR2 FYNNEI come from the germline V gene. The length of the CDR3 is 15 residues. V was shortened by 8 bases and J by 2 bases, with 16 bases between the two germline ends. The chain couples TRBV2 to TRBJ1-3; possible D gene TRBD1, 5 bases. This clonotype was obtained from a man aged 65 to 79 with acute or convalescent COVID-19. What was sequenced was peripheral blood. CDR3 region: CASGRLRGPGNTIYF. The DNA for the CDR3 is TGTGCCAGCGGCCGATTAAGGGGCCCTGGAAACACCATATATTTT. The variable domain in full, with the rest retrieved from reference TRBV2 and TRBJ1-3, is EPEVTQTPSHQVTQMGQEVILRCVPISNHLYFYWYRQILGQKVEFLVSFYNNEISEKSEIFDDQFSVERPDGSNFTLKIRSTKLEDSAMYFCASGRLRGPGNTIYFGEGSWLTVV.